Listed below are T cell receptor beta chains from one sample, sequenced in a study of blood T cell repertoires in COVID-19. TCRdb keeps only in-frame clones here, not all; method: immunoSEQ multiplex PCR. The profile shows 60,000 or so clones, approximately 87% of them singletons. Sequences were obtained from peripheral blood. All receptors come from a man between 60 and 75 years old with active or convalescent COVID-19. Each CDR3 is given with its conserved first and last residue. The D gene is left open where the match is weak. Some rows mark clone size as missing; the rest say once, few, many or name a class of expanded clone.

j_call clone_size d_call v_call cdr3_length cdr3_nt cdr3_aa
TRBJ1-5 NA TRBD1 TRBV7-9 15 TGTGCCAGCAGCTCGACAGGGAACTTCAATCAGCCCCAGCATTTT CASSSTGNFNQPQHF
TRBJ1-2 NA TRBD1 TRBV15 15 TGTGCCACCAGCAGGGGACAGGTGATTGTGGATGGCTACACCTTC CATSRGQVIVDGYTF
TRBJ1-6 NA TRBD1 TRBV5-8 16 TGTGCCAGCAGCTCGGGACAGGGGGCGGTTTGGTCACCCCTCCACTTT CASSSGQGAVWSPLHF
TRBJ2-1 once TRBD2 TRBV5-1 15 TGCGCCAGCAGATTTGCCGGACTAGCGGACAATGAGCAGTTCTTC CASRFAGLADNEQFF
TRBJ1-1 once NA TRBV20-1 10 TGCAGTGCTGTTCAGTCTGAAGCTTTCTTT CSAVQSEAFF
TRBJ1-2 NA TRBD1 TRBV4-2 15 TGTGCCAGCAGCCAAGTCGGACAGGGGCGTCCTGGCTACACCTTC CASSQVGQGRPGYTF
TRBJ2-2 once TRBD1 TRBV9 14 TGTGCCAGCAGCCGGGGACAGGGTCACGGGGAGCTGTTTTTT CASSRGQGHGELFF
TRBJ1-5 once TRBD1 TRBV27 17 TGTGCCAGCAGTCTCAAGGGGGACAGGGGCGTTGGACAGCCCCAGCATTTT CASSLKGDRGVGQPQHF
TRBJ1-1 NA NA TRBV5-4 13 TGTGCCAGCAGCCGGGGGGGGGCCACTGAAGCTTTCTTT CASSRGGATEAFF
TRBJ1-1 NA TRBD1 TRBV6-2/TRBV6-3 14 TGTGCCAGCAGTCGACAGGGGGTGAACACTGAAGCTTTCTTT CASSRQGVNTEAFF
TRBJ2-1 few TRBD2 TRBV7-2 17 TGTGCCAGCAGCCTACAATCCACGCGGGGGGCCCCTAATGAGCAGTTCTTC CASSLQSTRGAPNEQFF
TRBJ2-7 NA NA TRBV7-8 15 TGTGCCAGCAGCTTAGATGGCCGCAAGTACGACGAGCAGTACTTC CASSLDGRKYDEQYF
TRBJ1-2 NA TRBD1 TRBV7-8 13 TGTGCCAGCAGTCTTGACAGGGACTATGGCTACACCTTC CASSLDRDYGYTF
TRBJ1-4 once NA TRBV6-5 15 TGTGCCAGCAGTTACCGTTTCAGGGCCAATGAAAAACTGTTTTTT CASSYRFRANEKLFF
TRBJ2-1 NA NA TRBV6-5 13 TGTGCCAGCAGTTACACTACCTTGGGTGAGCAGTTCTTC CASSYTTLGEQFF
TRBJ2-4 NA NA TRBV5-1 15 TGCGCCAGCAGCCACGGTTACGTAGCCAAAAACATTCAGTACTTC CASSHGYVAKNIQYF
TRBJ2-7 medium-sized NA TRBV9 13 TGTGCCAGCAGCGTAGAGGTAGGGAGGGAGCAGTACTTC CASSVEVGREQYF
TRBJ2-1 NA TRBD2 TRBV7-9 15 TGTGCCAGCAGCAAGCGGGGGGTCACCTACAATGAGCAGTTCTTC CASSKRGVTYNEQFF
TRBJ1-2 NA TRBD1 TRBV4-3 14 TGCGCCAGCAGCCTGACAGGGCTGGACTATGGCTACACCTTC CASSLTGLDYGYTF
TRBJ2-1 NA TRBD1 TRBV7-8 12 TGTGCCAGCAGCTTAGAAACAGGGGTTCGGTTCTTC CASSLETGVRFF
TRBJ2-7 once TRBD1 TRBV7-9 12 TGTGCCAGCAGCCCAGGGGGATACGAGCAGTACTTC CASSPGGYEQYF
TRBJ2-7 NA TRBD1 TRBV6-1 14 TGTGCCAGCAGTGACGGGACAGGCCTCTACGAGCAGTACTTC CASSDGTGLYEQYF
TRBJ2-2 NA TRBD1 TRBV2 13 TGTGCCAGCAGAAAAAGGGACAGGGGGGAGCTGTTTTTT CASRKRDRGELFF
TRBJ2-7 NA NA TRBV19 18 TGTGCCAGTAGTTGGTCCAGCGGACCCGACCCCCGCAACTACGAGCAGTACTTC CASSWSSGPDPRNYEQYF
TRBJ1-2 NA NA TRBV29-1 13 TGCAGCGTCCCAGGGCTCATTAACTATGGCTACACCTTC CSVPGLINYGYTF
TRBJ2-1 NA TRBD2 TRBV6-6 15 TGTGCCAGCAGCTGGACTAGCGGAGCGTACAATGAGCAGTTCTTC CASSWTSGAYNEQFF
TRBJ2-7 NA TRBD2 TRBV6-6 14 TGTGCCAGCAGTTACTCGAGGACTAGCGGTGAGCAGTACTTC CASSYSRTSGEQYF
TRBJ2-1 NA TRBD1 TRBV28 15 TGTGCCAGCAGTTTAAGGGACAGGGGGAACAATGAGCAGTTCTTC CASSLRDRGNNEQFF
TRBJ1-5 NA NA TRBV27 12 TGTGCCAGCAGTCCTAGAAATCAGCCCCAGCATTTT CASSPRNQPQHF
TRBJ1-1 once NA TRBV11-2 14 TGTGCCAGCAGCCCACAGGGAAGGGACACTGAAGCTTTCTTT CASSPQGRDTEAFF
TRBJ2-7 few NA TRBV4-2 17 TGTGCCAGCAGACAATTTGATTTCCCAGGAAGCTCCTACGAGCAGTACTTC CASRQFDFPGSSYEQYF
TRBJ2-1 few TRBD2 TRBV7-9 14 TGTGCCAGCAGCCGGACTAGCGGTTTAAATGAGCAGTTCTTC CASSRTSGLNEQFF
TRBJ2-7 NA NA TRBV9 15 TGTGCCAGCAGCCCCGAAAGGGGGTTCCCCTACGAGCAGTACTTC CASSPERGFPYEQYF
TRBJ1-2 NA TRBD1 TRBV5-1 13 TGCGCCAGCAGTCGGGACAGCTTCTATGGCTACACCTTC CASSRDSFYGYTF
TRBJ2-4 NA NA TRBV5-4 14 TGTGCCAGCAGCTTGGCCTCAGCCAAAAACATTCAGTACTTC CASSLASAKNIQYF
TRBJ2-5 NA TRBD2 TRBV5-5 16 TGTGCCAGCAGCTTTTTGAGCGGGGGGGCCCCAGAGACCCAGTACTTC CASSFLSGGAPETQYF
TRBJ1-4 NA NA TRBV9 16 TGTGCCAGCAGCGCCCAAGGGACAACCAAGAATGAAAAACTGTTTTTT CASSAQGTTKNEKLFF